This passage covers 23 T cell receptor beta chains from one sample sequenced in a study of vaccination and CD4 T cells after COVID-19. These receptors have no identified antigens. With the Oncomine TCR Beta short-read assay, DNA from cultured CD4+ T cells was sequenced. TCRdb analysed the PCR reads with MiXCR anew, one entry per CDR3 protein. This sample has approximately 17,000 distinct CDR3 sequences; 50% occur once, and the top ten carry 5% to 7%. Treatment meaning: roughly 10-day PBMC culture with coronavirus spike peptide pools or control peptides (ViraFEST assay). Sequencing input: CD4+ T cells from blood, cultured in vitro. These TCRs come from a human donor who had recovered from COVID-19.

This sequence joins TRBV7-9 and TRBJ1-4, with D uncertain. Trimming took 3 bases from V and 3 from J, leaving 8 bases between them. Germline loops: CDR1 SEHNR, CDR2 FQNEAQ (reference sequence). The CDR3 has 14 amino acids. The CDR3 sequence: CASSLTGANEKLFF. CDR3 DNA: TGTGCCAGCAGCTTGACGGGAGCTAATGAAAAACTGTTTTTT.

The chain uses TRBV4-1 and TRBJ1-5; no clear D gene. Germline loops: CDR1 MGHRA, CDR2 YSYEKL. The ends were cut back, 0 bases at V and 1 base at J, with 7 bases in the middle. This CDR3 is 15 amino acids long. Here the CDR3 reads CASSQDFPSNQPQHF. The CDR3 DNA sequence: TGCGCCAGCAGCCAAGATTTTCCGAGCAATCAGCCCCAGCATTTT.

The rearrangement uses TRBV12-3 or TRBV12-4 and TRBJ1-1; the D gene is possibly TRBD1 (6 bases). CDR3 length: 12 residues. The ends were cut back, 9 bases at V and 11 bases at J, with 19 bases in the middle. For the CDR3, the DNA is TGTGCCAGTGAACAGGGTCCCCGGCGGGCTTTCTTT. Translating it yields CASEQGPRRAFF.

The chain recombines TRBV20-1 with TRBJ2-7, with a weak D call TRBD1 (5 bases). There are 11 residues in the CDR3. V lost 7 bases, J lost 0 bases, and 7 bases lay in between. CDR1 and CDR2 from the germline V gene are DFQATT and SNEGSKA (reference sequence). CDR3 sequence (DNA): TGCAGTGGGGGCCTCTCCTACGAGCAGTACTTC. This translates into CSGGLSYEQYF.

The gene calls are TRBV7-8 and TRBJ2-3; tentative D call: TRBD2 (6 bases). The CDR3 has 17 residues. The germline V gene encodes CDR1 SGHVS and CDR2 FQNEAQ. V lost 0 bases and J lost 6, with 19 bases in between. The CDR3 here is CASSLAYSGARGDTQYF. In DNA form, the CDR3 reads TGTGCCAGCAGCTTAGCGTACTCGGGAGCGAGGGGCGATACGCAGTATTTT.

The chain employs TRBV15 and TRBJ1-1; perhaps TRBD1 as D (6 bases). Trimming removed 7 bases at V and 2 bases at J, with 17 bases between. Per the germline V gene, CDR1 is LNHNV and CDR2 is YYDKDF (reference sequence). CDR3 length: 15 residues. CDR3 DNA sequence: TGTGCCACCAAGGACAGCCACGGACGCAACACTGAAGCTTTCTTT. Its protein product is CATKDSHGRNTEAFF.

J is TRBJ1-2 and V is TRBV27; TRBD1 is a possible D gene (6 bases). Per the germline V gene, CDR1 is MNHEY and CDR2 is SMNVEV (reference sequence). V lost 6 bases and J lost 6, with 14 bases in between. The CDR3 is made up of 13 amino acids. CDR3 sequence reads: CASRFQTGHGYTF. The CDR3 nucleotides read TGTGCCAGCAGATTTCAGACAGGCCATGGCTACACCTTC.

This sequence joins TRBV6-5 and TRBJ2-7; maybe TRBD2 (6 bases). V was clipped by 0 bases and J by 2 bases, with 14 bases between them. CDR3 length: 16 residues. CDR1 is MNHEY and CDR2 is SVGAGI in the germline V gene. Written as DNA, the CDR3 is TGTGCCAGCAGTTACTCCGGGGGTCAAGGTACCTACGAGCAGTACTTC. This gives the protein CASSYSGGQGTYEQYF.

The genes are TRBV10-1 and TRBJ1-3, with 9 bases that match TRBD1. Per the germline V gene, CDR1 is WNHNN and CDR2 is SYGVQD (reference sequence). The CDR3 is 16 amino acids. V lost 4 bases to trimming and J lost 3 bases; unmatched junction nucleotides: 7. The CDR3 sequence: CASSAQRDRDGNTIYF. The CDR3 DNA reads TGCGCCAGCAGTGCACAGCGGGACAGGGATGGAAACACCATATATTTT.

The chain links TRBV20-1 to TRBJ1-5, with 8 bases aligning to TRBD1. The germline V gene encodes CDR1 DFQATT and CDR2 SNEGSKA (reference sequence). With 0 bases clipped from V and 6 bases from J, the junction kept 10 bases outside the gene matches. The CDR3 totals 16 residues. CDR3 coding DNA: TGCAGTGCTAGAGATCGGTTGGCAGGGGGCGTTCAGCCCCAGCATTTT. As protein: CSARDRLAGGVQPQHF.

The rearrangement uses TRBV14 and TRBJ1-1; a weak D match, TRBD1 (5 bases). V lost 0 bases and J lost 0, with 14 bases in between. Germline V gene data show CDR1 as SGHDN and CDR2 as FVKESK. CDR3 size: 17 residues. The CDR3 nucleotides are TGTGCCAGCAGCCAAGATCGGGGGACGGGTATGAACACTGAAGCTTTCTTT. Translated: CASSQDRGTGMNTEAFF.

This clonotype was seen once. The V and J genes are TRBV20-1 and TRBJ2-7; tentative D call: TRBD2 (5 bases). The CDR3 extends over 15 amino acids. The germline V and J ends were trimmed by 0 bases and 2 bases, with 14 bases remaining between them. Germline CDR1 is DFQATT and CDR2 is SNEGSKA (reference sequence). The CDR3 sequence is CSARDRRLPTYEQYF. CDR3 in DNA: TGCAGTGCTAGAGATCGAAGACTACCCACCTACGAGCAGTACTTC.

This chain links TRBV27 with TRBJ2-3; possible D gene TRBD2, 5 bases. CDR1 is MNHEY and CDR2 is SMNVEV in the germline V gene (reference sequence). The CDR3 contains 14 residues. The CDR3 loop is CATRREMKTDTQYF. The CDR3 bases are TGTGCTACCCGACGGGAAATGAAGACAGATACGCAGTATTTT.

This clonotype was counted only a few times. The CDR3 nucleotides read TGCAGTGCTAGAGGAGGAGCCGGACAGGGAAGAAACAATCAGCCCCAGCATTTT. It codes for CSARGGAGQGRNNQPQHF. V and J are TRBV20-1 and TRBJ1-5, with 8 positions matching TRBD1. V shed 1 base and J 3 bases; nucleotides not matched to a gene: 14. CDR3 length equals 18 residues. Germline V gene sequence: CDR1 DFQATT, CDR2 SNEGSKA (reference sequence).

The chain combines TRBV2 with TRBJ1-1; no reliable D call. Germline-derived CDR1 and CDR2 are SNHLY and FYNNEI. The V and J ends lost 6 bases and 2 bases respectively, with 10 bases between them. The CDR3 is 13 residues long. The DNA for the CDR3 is TGTGCCAGCAGCGTAGGGATAAACACTGAAGCTTTCTTT. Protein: CASSVGINTEAFF.

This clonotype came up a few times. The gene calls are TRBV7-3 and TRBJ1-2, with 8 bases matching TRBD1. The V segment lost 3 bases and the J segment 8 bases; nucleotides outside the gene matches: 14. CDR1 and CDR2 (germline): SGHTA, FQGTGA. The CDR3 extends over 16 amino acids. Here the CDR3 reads CASSFTPGQAPRGYTF. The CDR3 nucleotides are TGTGCCAGCAGCTTCACACCGGGACAGGCTCCCCGAGGCTACACCTTC. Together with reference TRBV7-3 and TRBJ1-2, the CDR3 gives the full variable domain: GAGVSQTPSNKVTEKGKYVELRCDPISGHTALYWYRQSLGQGPEFLIYFQGTGAADDSGLPNDRFFAVRPEGSVSTLKIQRTERGDSAVYLCASSFTPGQAPRGYTFGSGTRLTVV.

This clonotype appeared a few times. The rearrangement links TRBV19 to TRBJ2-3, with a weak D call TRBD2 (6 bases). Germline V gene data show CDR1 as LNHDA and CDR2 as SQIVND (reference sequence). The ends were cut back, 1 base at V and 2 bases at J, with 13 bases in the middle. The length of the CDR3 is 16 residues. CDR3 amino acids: CASSIGGVDFTDTQYF. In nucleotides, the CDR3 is TGTGCCAGTAGTATAGGGGGGGTTGACTTCACAGATACGCAGTATTTT.

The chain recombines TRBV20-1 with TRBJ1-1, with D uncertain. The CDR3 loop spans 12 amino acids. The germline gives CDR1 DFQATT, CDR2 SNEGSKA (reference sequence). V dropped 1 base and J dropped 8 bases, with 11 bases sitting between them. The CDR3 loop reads CSARGPPREAFF. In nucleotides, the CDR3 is TGCAGTGCTAGAGGCCCTCCCCGAGAAGCTTTCTTT.

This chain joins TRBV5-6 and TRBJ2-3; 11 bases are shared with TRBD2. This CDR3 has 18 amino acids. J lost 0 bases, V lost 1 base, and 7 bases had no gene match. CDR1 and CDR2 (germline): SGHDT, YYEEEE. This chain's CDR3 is CASSLPGLAVTSTDTQYF. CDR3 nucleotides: TGTGCCAGCAGCTTGCCGGGACTAGCGGTAACTAGCACAGATACGCAGTATTTT.

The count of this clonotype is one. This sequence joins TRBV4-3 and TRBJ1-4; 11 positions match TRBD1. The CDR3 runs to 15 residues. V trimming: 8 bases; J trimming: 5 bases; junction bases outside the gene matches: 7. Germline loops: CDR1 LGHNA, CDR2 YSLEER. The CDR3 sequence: CASCYRTGGNEKLFF. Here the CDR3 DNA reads TGCGCCAGCTGCTACCGGACAGGGGGCAATGAAAAACTGTTTTTT.

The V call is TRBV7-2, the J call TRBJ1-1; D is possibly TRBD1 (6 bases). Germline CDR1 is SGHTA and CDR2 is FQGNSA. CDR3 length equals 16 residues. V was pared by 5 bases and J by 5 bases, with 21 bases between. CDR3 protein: CASSPIIGGGRTEAFF. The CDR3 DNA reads TGTGCCAGCAGCCCTATAATCGGGGGCGGGAGGACTGAAGCTTTCTTT.

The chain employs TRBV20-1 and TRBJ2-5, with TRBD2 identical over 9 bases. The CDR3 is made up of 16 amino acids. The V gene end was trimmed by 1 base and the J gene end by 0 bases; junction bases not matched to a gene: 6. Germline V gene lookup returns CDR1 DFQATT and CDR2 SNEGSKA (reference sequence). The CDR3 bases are TGCAGTGCTAGAGGACTAGCGGCTCAAAACCAAGAGACCCAGTACTTC. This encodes CSARGLAAQNQETQYF.

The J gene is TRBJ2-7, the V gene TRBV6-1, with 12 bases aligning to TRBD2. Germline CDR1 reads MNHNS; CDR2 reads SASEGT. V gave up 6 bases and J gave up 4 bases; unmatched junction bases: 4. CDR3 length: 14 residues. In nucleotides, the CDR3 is TGTGCCAGCAGGCCGGGACTAGCGGGTTACGAGCAGTACTTC. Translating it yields CASRPGLAGYEQYF.